One and the same sample provided the 12 T cell receptor beta chains below, sequenced in a study of identical twins' blood T cells. In TCRdb, the 5' RACE reads were re-called with MiXCR into one record per CDR3 protein. Counted here are 350,000 to 400,000 distinct CDR3 sequences, over 25% occurring once; the ten biggest clones make up 5.5% to 6.5%. Sequencing was carried out using PBMCs. The receptor source for this set is a woman between 18 and 49 years old in good health.

This clonotype was recorded many times. J is TRBJ2-7 and V is TRBV3-1; D perhaps matches TRBD2 (5 bases). The V end was cut by 2 bases, the J end by 6 bases, with 8 bases between. The CDR3 totals 12 residues. Germline-derived CDR1 and CDR2 are LGHDT and YNNKEL (reference sequence). The CDR3 sequence is CASSQSGSEQYF. The DNA for the CDR3 is TGTGCCAGCAGCCAATCGGGATCCGAGCAGTACTTC.

In the case of this clonotype: Mismatch with germline at one junction end may stem from a read error. The rearrangement uses TRBV3-1 and TRBJ1-2; D uncertain. The germline CDR1 and CDR2 sequences are LGHDT and YNNKEL (reference sequence). The CDR3 length is 12 residues. CDR3 nucleotide sequence: TGTGTCAGCAGCCAATCGGCCACTGGCTACACCTTC. Amino acid sequence: CVSSQSATGYTF.

This clonotype was counted ten times or more. The chain uses TRBV9 and TRBJ2-1; no clear D gene. Germline V gene lookup returns CDR1 SGDLS and CDR2 YYNGEE. Trimming stripped 4 bases from V and 5 bases from J, with 10 bases between. CDR3 size: 13 residues. The CDR3: CASSPGRNNEQFF. The CDR3 bases are TGTGCCAGCAGCCCCGGACGAAACAATGAGCAGTTCTTC. Full variable domain (rest looked up from reference TRBV9 and TRBJ2-1): DSGVTQTPKHLITATGQRVTLRCSPRSGDLSVYWYQQSLDQGLQFLIQYYNGEERAKGNILERFSAQQFPDLHSELNLSSLELGDSALYFCASSPGRNNEQFFGPGTRLTVL.

This clonotype has only a few counts. The CDR3 region is CASYPTGRDSEYEQYF. In DNA, the CDR3 is TGTGCCAGTTACCCTACCGGCCGGGACAGTGAATACGAGCAGTACTTC. J is TRBJ2-7 and V is TRBV21-1; TRBD1, the D gene given by the table, was not confirmed from the DNA. TRBV21-1 is given as a pseudogene. The CDR3 contains 16 residues.

This chain uses TRBV3-1 with TRBJ2-2; D might be TRBD2 (6 bases). The ends were cut back, 2 bases at V and 0 bases at J, with 13 bases in the middle. The CDR3 length is 17 residues. Germline V gene lookup returns CDR1 LGHDT and CDR2 YNNKEL (reference sequence). The CDR3 protein is CASSQFLPSANTGELFF. In DNA form, the CDR3 reads TGTGCCAGCAGCCAATTCCTGCCTAGCGCGAACACCGGGGAGCTGTTTTTT.

The chain joins TRBV25-1 to TRBJ2-1, with a possible D match to TRBD1 (5 bases). The CDR3 consists of 14 residues. V shed 0 bases and J shed 12 bases, with 15 bases lying between them. The germline V gene encodes CDR1 MGHDK and CDR2 SYGVNS. Written as DNA, the CDR3 is TGTGCCAGCAGTGAATATTTCCGAGTCAGGGTGCAGTTCTTC. It encodes CASSEYFRVRVQFF.

V and J are TRBV20-1 and TRBJ2-3, with D possibly matching TRBD2 (6 bases). The CDR3 sequence is 13 residues long. Germline V gene lookup returns CDR1 DFQATT and CDR2 SNEGSKA (reference sequence). The CDR3 region has the DNA TGCAGCGGAGGGTCAGGGCGCGAAGATACGCAGTATTTT. It is translated as CSGGSGREDTQYF.

In regard to this clonotype: A much larger clone is a single base away; this may be a read error. The chain is built from TRBV5-1 and TRBJ1-1; TRBD1 might be the D (6 bases). The CDR3 is 14 amino acids. Germline CDR1 and CDR2: SGHRS and YFSETQ. V was pared by 10 bases and J by 2 bases, with 18 bases between. The CDR3 loop is CAGKTGQPNTEAFF. The CDR3 region has the DNA TGCGCCGGCAAAACCGGACAGCCCAACACTGAAGCTTTCTTT.

In its sample, this clonotype was seen once. The chain carries TRBV20-1 and TRBJ1-1, with TRBD1 matching over 7 bases. This CDR3 comprises 13 residues. The ends lost 5 bases at V and 4 bases at J; junction bases unmatched: 7. Germline CDR1 reads DFQATT; CDR2 reads SNEGSKA (reference sequence). Here the CDR3 reads CSAVGAGGTEAFF. The CDR3 nucleotides are TGCAGTGCTGTTGGGGCAGGGGGCACTGAAGCTTTCTTT.

This clonotype was seen a handful of times. This chain links TRBV20-1 with TRBJ1-4; 11 positions agree with TRBD1. Germline loops: CDR1 DFQATT, CDR2 SNEGSKA (reference sequence). J gave up 10 bases and V 3 bases, and 10 bases lay outside the gene matches. There are 15 residues in the CDR3. The CDR3 protein is CSARESGTGGSKLFF. In nucleotides, the CDR3 is TGCAGTGCTAGGGAATCCGGGACAGGGGGTTCAAAACTGTTTTTT.

This clonotype was seen many times. The chain links TRBV2 to TRBJ2-3, with D maybe TRBD2 (6 bases). Looked up from germline, CDR1 is SNHLY and CDR2 is FYNNEI. This CDR3 is 13 amino acids long. V lost 4 bases and J 4 bases, leaving 9 bases between the germline ends. CDR3 bases: TGTGCCAGCAGTGTGAAGCGGGCAGATACGCAGTATTTT. This translates into CASSVKRADTQYF.

Ten or more counts support this clonotype. V gene TRBV29-1 combines with J gene TRBJ1-3; perhaps TRBD1 as D (5 bases). Germline-derived CDR1 and CDR2 are SQVTM and ANQGSEA. V dropped 5 bases and J dropped 4 bases, with 18 bases sitting between them. The CDR3 spans 15 residues. The CDR3: CSVNKWWGIGNTIYF. The CDR3 coding sequence is TGCAGCGTTAACAAGTGGTGGGGCATAGGAAACACCATATATTTT.